This T cell receptor (beta chain) was sequenced for a study of CD8+CD57+ T cells in acquired aplastic anemia. Study overall: Each DNA sample taken from sorted CD4+ and CD8+ cells came to approximately 3.3 ug on average. Study-level points and caveats: Patients and controls had in common 25 to 35 CD8+ CDR3 sequences. No significant patient-versus-control difference appeared in CD8+ Simpson's diversity.

At least ten counts were recorded for this clonotype. Its antigen remains unidentified. The germline CDR1 and CDR2 sequences are DFQATT and SNEGSKA (reference sequence). The CDR3 has 12 amino acids. Trimming left V 6 bases short and J 1 base short, with 9 bases between. Sequencing involved patients with CD8+CD57+ cell expansion previously shown by flow cytometry. Patients were treatment-naive when blood was sampled. The TCR beta profiling, which covered VDJ combination and CDR3 sequence, was carried out using genomic DNA as the template. TCRdb used MiXCR to reprocess the reads, holding one entry per CDR3 protein. Of under 200,000 distinct CDR3 sequences in the sample, roughly half are singletons; the top ten hold about 9.5%.

Sequencing was done on a sample of sorted CD4+, CD8+, or CD8+CD57+ T cells (not recorded which) from PBMCs. This sequence joins TRBV20-1 and TRBJ1-1; tentative D call: TRBD1 (6 bases). The receptor comes from a human donor with aplastic anemia. Written as DNA, the CDR3 is TGCAGTGCGGGAGGGGGGAACACTGAAGCTTTCTTT. As protein: CSAGGGNTEAFF.